This paragraph covers one T cell receptor beta chain sequence. Antigen specificity is unknown. The sample is drawn from a study of CD8 T cells in Susac syndrome. The control participants were healthy donors, and these controls were matched with respect to both age and sex. Notes on the study in general: Individuals included in the TCR sequencing and HLA analysis were acknowledged by the study to be relatively few in number.

It was with random hexamers that roughly 0.45 to 1 ug RNA was reverse transcribed. Amplification of TCR beta CDR3 across 54 Vbeta and 13 Jbeta was performed with immunoSEQ multiplex PCR. TCRdb recomputed calls from the immunoSEQ multiplex PCR reads with MiXCR, one row per CDR3 protein. This table holds 130,000 or so distinct CDR3 sequences, 90% to 95% found once. The germline V and J ends were trimmed by 8 bases and 1 base, with 14 bases remaining between them. Germline lookup yields CDR1 GTSNPN and CDR2 SVGIG (reference sequence). This CDR3 spans 14 amino acids. The sequencing sample was made of CD4+ T cells from PBMCs. The chain has TRBV30 and TRBJ2-2; a weak D match, TRBD1 (6 bases). The receptor was derived from a human donor in good health. Here the CDR3 DNA reads TGTGCCCGCCAGGGGAATATGAACACCGGGGAGCTGTTTTTT. Its protein is CARQGNMNTGELFF.